Listed here are 11 T cell receptor beta chains from one sample, sequenced in a study of a mutant IDH1 vaccine in newly diagnosed glioma. These TCRs are of unknown antigen specificity. Time point reported: week 23, last vaccination. One vaccine dose held 300 ug of mutant IDH1 20-mer peptide and came with topical imiquimod. TCRdb keeps only in-frame clones here, not all; method: immunoSEQ multiplex PCR. The table includes 40,000 to 45,000 clones, about 80% detected once. The sample here was PBMCs, taken from a glioma patient whose treatment included an IDH1 peptide vaccine. The source is a man between 45 and 60 years old with glioma.

The chain uses TRBV20-1 and TRBJ2-5; D not resolved. V was shortened by 5 bases and J by 4 bases, with 8 bases between the two germline ends. This CDR3 contains 11 residues. Looked up from germline, CDR1 is DFQATT and CDR2 is SNEGSKA (reference sequence). CDR3 nucleotide sequence: TGCAGTGCTGGGGTGATAGAGACCCAGTACTTC. It specifies CSAGVIETQYF.

The chain uses TRBV29-1 and TRBJ2-3, with 11 bases fitting TRBD2. CDR1 and CDR2 from the germline V gene are SQVTM and ANQGSEA. After removal of 7 bases from V and 8 bases from J, the junction contained 11 bases not matched to a gene. The CDR3 is 14 amino acids. The CDR3 DNA follows: TGCAGCGCCTTGGAAGGGACTAGCGGACCTACGCAGTATTTT. Translation: CSALEGTSGPTQYF.

This clone was picked up a small number of times. The genes are TRBV5-1 and TRBJ1-2, with TRBD1 matching 12 bases. The CDR3 sequence is 16 residues long. Germline assignment: CDR1 SGHRS and CDR2 YFSETQ. The J segment lost 3 bases and the V segment lost 4 bases, leaving 7 bases of the junction unmatched. DNA of the CDR3: TGCGCCAGCAGCACCGGGACAGGGGGCGCGGACTATGGCTACACCTTC. As protein: CASSTGTGGADYGYTF.

The chain uses TRBV30 and TRBJ2-1, with D perhaps being TRBD1 or TRBD2 (5 bases each). The V and J ends lost 4 bases and 0 bases respectively, with 10 bases between them. Germline V gene data show CDR1 as GTSNPN and CDR2 as SVGIG (reference sequence). There are 14 residues in the CDR3. The DNA for the CDR3 is TGTGCCTGGAACGGGGCCCGCTCCTACAATGAGCAGTTCTTC. This sequence encodes CAWNGARSYNEQFF.

The chain joins TRBV29-1 to TRBJ1-1; 7 bases align to TRBD1. This CDR3 region has 14 residues. The V segment lost 6 bases and the J segment 1 base; nucleotides outside the gene matches: 8. CDR1 SQVTM and CDR2 ANQGSEA come from the germline V gene. Here the CDR3 reads CSVGWDSRNTEAFF. The CDR3 coding sequence is TGCAGCGTCGGATGGGACAGTCGGAACACTGAAGCTTTCTTT.

This chain uses TRBV9 with TRBJ2-1; TRBD1 matches 7 bases. This CDR3 is 14 amino acids long. Germline V lookup: CDR1 SGDLS, CDR2 YYNGEE. The ends lost 3 bases at V and 3 bases at J; junction bases unmatched: 3. The CDR3 sequence: CASSATGFYNEQFF. For the CDR3, the DNA is TGTGCCAGCAGCGCGACAGGGTTCTACAATGAGCAGTTCTTC.

The chain combines TRBV2 with TRBJ1-5; D not certain. This CDR3 comprises 14 residues. Trimming removed 3 bases at V and 4 bases at J, with 10 bases between. Looked up from germline, CDR1 is SNHLY and CDR2 is FYNNEI. DNA for the CDR3: TGTGCCAGCAGTGAGACCGGATTTAATCAGCCCCAGCATTTT. Its translation is CASSETGFNQPQHF.

This chain links TRBV4-2 with TRBJ2-5; D tentatively fits TRBD1 or TRBD2 (5 bases each). In germline, CDR1 is LGHNA, CDR2 YNFKEQ. The CDR3 has 16 residues. The V gene lost 0 bases and the J gene lost 5 bases, with 16 bases spanning the gap. CDR3 DNA: TGTGCCAGCAGCCAAGAAAGGGACCGCCTCGGTGAGACCCAGTACTTC. It is translated as CASSQERDRLGETQYF.

The gene calls are TRBV4-1 and TRBJ1-5, with D possibly TRBD1 on 5 matching bases. Trimming took 1 base from V and 5 from J, leaving 9 bases between them. The CDR3 totals 14 residues. CDR1 and CDR2 from the germline V gene are MGHRA and YSYEKL. CDR3 amino acids: CASSQGRVDQPQHF. The CDR3, as DNA: TGCGCCAGCAGCCAAGGCAGGGTGGATCAGCCCCAGCATTTT.

The chain carries TRBV5-1 and TRBJ2-3, with D tentatively TRBD2 (5 bases). V dropped 0 bases and J dropped 5 bases, with 10 bases sitting between them. Germline values: CDR1 SGHRS, CDR2 YFSETQ. This CDR3 is 14 amino acids long. This CDR3 is CASSLEAAEDTQYF. The CDR3 DNA is TGCGCCAGCAGCTTGGAAGCAGCGGAAGATACGCAGTATTTT.

The chain carries TRBV7-6 and TRBJ2-7; TRBD2 matches at 9 bases. V lost 2 bases and J lost 5; bases outside the gene matches: 10. Germline assignment: CDR1 SGHVS and CDR2 FNYEAQ. This CDR3 region has 16 residues. The CDR3 reads CASSLRSAGGLDEQYF. In nucleotides, the CDR3 is TGTGCCAGCAGCTTACGGTCCGCGGGGGGGCTGGACGAGCAGTACTTC.